What follows are 21 T cell receptor beta chains derived from one specimen sequenced in a study of lymphopenia after photon versus proton radiotherapy. Sequencing used immunoSEQ multiplex PCR; TCRdb keeps in-frame clones, though not all of them. The sample holds about 160,000 clones, about 85% seen once. Sample: peripheral blood, taken from a patient treated with photon-based radiotherapy. All receptors derive from a man in his forties or fifties with gastric cancer.

The chain is built from TRBV7-9 and TRBJ2-1; 8 positions agree with TRBD1. Germline CDR1 and CDR2: SEHNR and FQNEAQ (reference sequence). The CDR3 spans 14 residues. V dropped 5 bases and J dropped 13; count of bases not matched to a gene: 13. The CDR3 coding sequence is TGTGCCAGCAGCCCAGGACAGGGCTCCCCCGCTCAGTTCTTC. This translates into CASSPGQGSPAQFF.

V is TRBV29-1 and J is TRBJ2-3, with 8 nucleotides matching TRBD2. The CDR3 loop spans 15 amino acids. Trimming at V came to 7 bases and at J to 3 bases, leaving 12 bases not matched to a gene. Germline CDR1 reads SQVTM; CDR2 reads ANQGSEA. CDR3 region: CSAEGGAGATDTQYF. The CDR3 DNA is TGCAGCGCCGAAGGTGGAGCGGGAGCGACAGATACGCAGTATTTT.

The CDR3, as DNA: TGTGCCAGCAGTTACTCGAACAGGGGAGGACAGCCCCAGCATTTT. Its protein product is CASSYSNRGGQPQHF. V is TRBV6-5 and J is TRBJ1-5; 7 nucleotides agree with TRBD1. The junction had 6 bases not matched to a gene; V was cut back by 0 bases and J by 7 bases. Per germline, CDR1 MNHEY and CDR2 SVGAGI. There are 15 residues in the CDR3.

This rearrangement joins TRBV28 to TRBJ2-1; 9 bases are a match to TRBD1. CDR1 and CDR2 (germline): MDHEN, SYDVKM. This CDR3 has 19 amino acids. J was trimmed by 1 base and V by 3 bases; bases with no gene match: 13. The CDR3: CASSFPGQGLIGSYNEQFF. CDR3 nucleotide sequence: TGTGCCAGCAGTTTCCCGGGACAGGGTCTGATAGGGTCCTACAATGAGCAGTTCTTC. The full variable domain, its missing parts supplied by reference TRBV28 and TRBJ2-1, is DVKVTQSSRYLVKRTGEKVFLECVQDMDHENMFWYRQDPGLGLRLIYFSYDVKMKEKGDIPEGYSVSREKKERFSLILESASTNQTSMYLCASSFPGQGLIGSYNEQFFGPGTRLTVL.

This sequence joins TRBV28 and TRBJ1-2; TRBD1 aligns across 10 bases. Germline assignment: CDR1 MDHEN and CDR2 SYDVKM. The CDR3 has 15 amino acids. With 6 bases clipped from V and 5 bases from J, the junction kept 9 bases outside the gene matches. CDR3 nucleotide sequence: TGTGCCAGCAGACCTACCAGGGACAGGGGATATGGCTACACCTTC. It is translated as CASRPTRDRGYGYTF.

Regarding this clone: The same CDR3 arises from other DNA sequences in this sample as well. V usage is TRBV7-2 and J usage is TRBJ1-1; no definite D call. The ends were cut back, 1 base at V and 1 base at J, with 4 bases in the middle. CDR1 is SGHTA, CDR2 FQGNSA, per germline. The CDR3 consists of 13 residues. CDR3 sequence reads: CASSLGRNTEAFF. CDR3 sequence (DNA): TGTGCCAGCAGCTTAGGTCGGAACACTGAAGCTTTCTTT. The whole variable domain, filled in from reference TRBV7-2 and TRBJ1-1, reads GAGVSQSPSNKVTEKGKDVELRCDPISGHTALYWYRQSLGQGLEFLIYFQGNSAPDKSGLPSDRFSAERTGGSVSTLTIQRTQQEDSAVYLCASSLGRNTEAFFGQGTRLTVV.

The chain couples TRBV5-1 to TRBJ2-3, with a weak D call TRBD1 (6 bases). Germline V gene sequence: CDR1 SGHRS, CDR2 YFSETQ. The CDR3 is made up of 16 amino acids. V was trimmed by 0 bases and J by 6 bases, leaving 17 bases between them. The CDR3 sequence: CASSLEPGAARDTQYF. CDR3 bases: TGCGCCAGCAGCTTGGAACCAGGGGCGGCAAGGGATACGCAGTATTTT.

CDR3 sequence: CASSTGTGSGAQYF. The CDR3 DNA reads as TGTGCCAGCAGCACCGGGACAGGGTCGGGGGCCCAGTACTTC. This chain links TRBV6-1 with TRBJ2-5, with 9 bases that match TRBD1. V was clipped by 6 bases and J by 9 bases; unmatched bases: 11. The CDR3 loop spans 14 amino acids. CDR1 and CDR2 (germline): MNHNS, SASEGT.

The chain combines TRBV27 with TRBJ1-2; weak D call: TRBD1 (5 bases). The length of the CDR3 is 12 residues. Germline V gene lookup returns CDR1 MNHEY and CDR2 SMNVEV (reference sequence). V was pared by 6 bases and J by 6 bases, with 11 bases between. The CDR3 DNA sequence: TGTGCCAGCAGCAATCGGGGGAATGGCTACACCTTC. This gives the protein CASSNRGNGYTF.

The chain employs TRBV30 and TRBJ1-1, with unresolved D. This CDR3 contains 15 residues. Trimming took off 0 bases at V and 5 bases at J, with 16 bases between the two ends. Germline lookup yields CDR1 GTSNPN and CDR2 SVGIG (reference sequence). CDR3 bases: TGTGCCTGGAGTGTCCACAGCTCGAGGAGGACTGAAGCTTTCTTT. Translated, it gives CAWSVHSSRRTEAFF.

The V call is TRBV5-1, the J call TRBJ2-7; TRBD2 is a possible D gene (5 bases). Per germline, CDR1 SGHRS and CDR2 YFSETQ. Trimming took 3 bases from V and 1 from J, leaving 11 bases between them. The CDR3 is 14 residues long. In nucleotides, the CDR3 is TGCGCCAGCAGCTCTCGGGGTCAGTCCTACGAGCAGTACTTC. Translation: CASSSRGQSYEQYF.

The CDR3 loop is CASSRPPNEQYF. The CDR3 nucleotides are TGTGCCAGCAGTCGTCCTCCTAACGAGCAGTACTTC. The chain links TRBV6-5 to TRBJ2-7; D gene unclear. Deletions cut 5 bases from V and 5 bases from J, with 10 bases between. This CDR3 contains 12 residues. CDR1 MNHEY and CDR2 SVGAGI come from the germline V gene.

The chain couples TRBV5-8 to TRBJ2-1, with 10 nucleotides matching TRBD2. Germline V lookup: CDR1 SGHTS, CDR2 YDEGEE. V dropped 1 base and J dropped 9; count of bases not matched to a gene: 7. The length of the CDR3 is 15 residues. The CDR3 loop reads CASSLRLAGVSEQFF. The DNA of the CDR3 is TGTGCCAGCAGCTTGAGGCTAGCGGGAGTATCTGAGCAGTTCTTC.

In its sample, this clone was seen once. The J gene is TRBJ1-3, the V gene TRBV9, with no clear D. V was shortened by 3 bases and J by 0 bases, with 4 bases between the two germline ends. This CDR3 has 13 amino acids. Germline V lookup: CDR1 SGDLS, CDR2 YYNGEE. The CDR3 spells CASSDSSGNTIYF. The CDR3 nucleotides are TGTGCCAGCAGCGATAGCTCTGGAAACACCATATATTTT.

This clone was found a few times. The gene calls are TRBV5-1 and TRBJ2-7; weak D call: TRBD1 (5 bases). CDR1 and CDR2 from the germline V gene are SGHRS and YFSETQ. The V end lost 0 bases, the J end lost 2 bases, and 9 bases lay between the germline ends. This CDR3 is built from 14 residues. CDR3 DNA: TGCGCCAGCAGCTTGGTTCAGGGAACCTACGAGCAGTACTTC. This translates into CASSLVQGTYEQYF.

This chain uses TRBV30 with TRBJ2-2, with D perhaps assigned TRBD1 or TRBD2 (5 bases each). Germline V gene sequence: CDR1 GTSNPN, CDR2 SVGIG (reference sequence). Trimming left V 3 bases short and J 4 bases short, with 9 bases between. The CDR3 totals 13 residues. The CDR3 nucleotides read TGTGCCTGGAGCACCGGGGCCACCGGGGAGCTGTTTTTT. Translated: CAWSTGATGELFF.

This chain joins TRBV30 and TRBJ2-7; 9 bases fit TRBD2. The CDR3 sequence is 14 residues long. Germline CDR1 GTSNPN, CDR2 SVGIG (reference sequence). After removal of 0 bases from V and 5 bases from J, the junction contained 5 bases not matched to a gene. The CDR3 sequence is CAWSVVAGVNEQYF. CDR3 bases: TGTGCCTGGAGTGTAGTAGCGGGAGTGAACGAGCAGTACTTC.

CDR3 sequence reads: CASSGEGRNQETQYF. CDR3 DNA sequence: TGTGCCAGCAGCGGAGAAGGACGGAACCAAGAGACCCAGTACTTC. This chain uses TRBV9 with TRBJ2-5; D not resolved. V dropped 3 bases and J dropped 0 bases, with 12 bases sitting between them. Germline lookup yields CDR1 SGDLS and CDR2 YYNGEE. CDR3 length: 15 amino acids.

V gene TRBV7-3 combines with J gene TRBJ2-1; 8 nucleotides agree with TRBD2. This CDR3 is built from 15 residues. V was clipped by 2 bases and J by 5 bases; unmatched bases: 5. Germline V gene lookup returns CDR1 SGHTA and CDR2 FQGTGA. The CDR3 DNA is TGTGCCAGCAGCTTACCAGCGGGAGAAAACAATGAGCAGTTCTTC. This encodes CASSLPAGENNEQFF.

This chain connects TRBV7-9 to TRBJ2-1; D gene unclear. This CDR3 is 13 amino acids long. Germline loops: CDR1 SEHNR, CDR2 FQNEAQ (reference sequence). V shed 4 bases and J shed 4 bases, with 8 bases lying between them. The CDR3 spells CASSSAIYNEQFF. The DNA for the CDR3 is TGTGCCAGCAGCTCAGCGATATACAATGAGCAGTTCTTC.

This rearrangement joins TRBV6-6 to TRBJ2-7, with 9 positions matching TRBD2. CDR3 size: 16 residues. The J segment lost 1 base and the V segment lost 4 bases, leaving 8 bases of the junction unmatched. Germline CDR1 and CDR2: MNHNY and SVGAGI (reference sequence). CDR3 bases: TGTGCCAGCAGTTCCGGGGCTAGCGGGACGTCCTACGAGCAGTACTTC. Residues: CASSSGASGTSYEQYF.